What follows describes a single TCR beta chain. There are 13 residues in the CDR3. Germline trimming cut 5 bases from V and 6 bases from J; bases unmatched to any gene: 4. Looked up from germline, CDR1 is MNHEY and CDR2 is SMNVEV (reference sequence). This entry is derived from a study of control samples from healthy donors and cancer patients. Sequenced by immunoSEQ multiplex PCR; TCRdb stores in-frame clones only, minus some. This table holds some 130,000 clones, over 80% found once. The chain employs TRBV27 and TRBJ1-2; 9 nucleotides line up with TRBD1. The source is a woman in her 50s in good health. The sequencing sample was made of blood. In DNA form, the CDR3 reads TGTGCCAGCAGTCTACAGGGGGCTCATGGCTACACCTTC. The encoded protein is CASSLQGAHGYTF.